This TCR beta chain comes out of a study of blood T cell repertoires in COVID-19. Overall study: From the United States, Italy and Spain came samples of acute and convalescent COVID-19. Sample material is recorded as cDNA or gDNA derived from T cells, B-cell-depleted T cells, or PBMCs.

This clone appeared once. Methods used by the authors: By means of reference gene primer amplification, nucleated cell counts were estimated. Clones were sequenced by immunoSEQ multiplex PCR, and TCRdb holds only the in-frame ones, with some missing. That table furnishes V, J and clone size, whereas the DNA furnished D and trimming. The sample lists 120,000 to 150,000 clones; 75% to 90% were seen once. In germline, CDR1 is SEHNR, CDR2 FQNEAQ (reference sequence). V lost 6 bases and J 4 bases, leaving 18 bases between the germline ends. The CDR3 has 15 amino acids. The clonotype originates from a woman between 55 and 75 years old with active COVID-19. Sequencing was done on a sample of peripheral blood. The chain employs TRBV7-9 and TRBJ1-1; D is ambiguous. The CDR3, as DNA: TGTGCCAGCAGGTATCTAACCCAGGCCCCCACTGAAGCTTTCTTT. The encoded protein is CASRYLTQAPTEAFF. Full variable domain (remainder filled in from reference TRBV7-9 and TRBJ1-1): DTGVSQNPRHKITKRGQNVTFRCDPISEHNRLYWYRQTLGQGPEFLTYFQNEAQLEKSRLLSDRFSAERPKGSFSTLEIQRTEQGDSAMYLCASRYLTQAPTEAFFGQGTRLTVV.